Below are 10 T cell receptor beta chains sequenced from a single sample in a study of spatial heterogeneity in lung cancer. Overall study findings and caveats: One measure, the expanded intratumoral alpha and beta TCR count, tracked tumor mutation counts.

As to time point: sample taken at primary tumor resection. TCRdb ran MiXCR on the 5' RACE reads and lists one entry per CDR3 protein. Of about 9,800 distinct CDR3 sequences in the sample, approximately 53% were seen once. No antigen is known for these receptors. The source material was lung tumor tissue, sampled at surgery. These receptors were taken from a female donor with early-stage non-small cell lung cancer.

A note on this clonotype: The library was built for alpha chains, so this beta chain is an off-target read and its size means little. The chain is built from TRBV23-1 and TRBJ2-2, with D uncertain. TRBV23-1 is recorded as an ORF, its role being uncertain. The CDR3 totals 14 residues. Trimming pared 1 base from V and 6 bases from J, leaving 9 bases between. This CDR3 reads CASSQYWAPGELFF. The DNA for the CDR3 is TGCGCCAGCAGTCAATACTGGGCCCCCGGGGAGCTGTTTTTT.

In the case of this clonotype: This beta chain turned up in a library designed for alpha chains; as an off-target read, its abundance says little. The CDR3 DNA follows: TGTGCCAGCAGCCTGGGACAGCGAACCTACGAGCAGTACTTC. Amino acid sequence: CASSLGQRTYEQYF. The chain combines TRBV3-1 with TRBJ2-7; 7 bases are shared with TRBD1. The CDR3 loop spans 14 amino acids. Germline V lookup: CDR1 LGHDT, CDR2 YNNKEL (reference sequence). Trimming took 4 bases from V and 2 from J; bases not matched to a gene: 5.

With regard to this clonotype: For a library built for alpha chains, this beta chain is a stray read; little rests on its size. CDR3 DNA sequence: TGTGCCAGCAGCTTAGGGACTGAAGAGACCCAGTACTTC. Translated, it gives CASSLGTEETQYF. The V gene is TRBV7-6, the J gene TRBJ2-5, with a weak D call TRBD2 (5 bases). CDR1 is SGHVS and CDR2 is FNYEAQ in the germline V gene. The CDR3 is 13 amino acids. The ends were cut back, 1 base at V and 3 bases at J, with 6 bases in the middle.

Note on this clonotype: Because the library targeted alpha chains, this beta chain is an off-target read whose size means little. The chain has TRBV27 and TRBJ2-3; D remains ambiguous. Germline V gene data show CDR1 as MNHEY and CDR2 as SMNVEV (reference sequence). CDR3 length equals 15 residues. V was cut by 0 bases and J by 1 base, with 8 bases left in between. CDR3 region: CASSLSMVGTDTQYF. In DNA form, the CDR3 reads TGTGCCAGCAGTTTATCGATGGTAGGCACAGATACGCAGTATTTT.

Concerning this clonotype: An end of the junction differs from the germline gene, which may be a read error. The size of this beta chain means little, since it is a stray read in a library made for alpha chains. The CDR3 DNA reads TGTGCCAGCACCTTAGCGTTCTCTGGGGCCAACGTCCTGACTTTC. Translated: CASTLAFSGANVLTF. V is TRBV7-9 and J is TRBJ2-6, with a possible D match to TRBD2 (5 bases). This CDR3 region has 15 residues. Germline assignment: CDR1 SEHNR and CDR2 FQNEAQ (reference sequence).

There are a few counts of this clonotype. Relative to the germline gene, one junction end is altered; a read error may explain this. Because the library targeted alpha chains, this beta chain is an off-target read whose size means little. Here the CDR3 reads CASSSYNEQFF. Written as DNA, the CDR3 is TGTGCCAGTAGCTCCTACAATGAGCAGTTCTTC. V is TRBV5-4 and J is TRBJ2-1; D remains ambiguous. CDR1 and CDR2 from the germline V gene are SGHNT and YYREEE (reference sequence). The CDR3 is 11 amino acids.

Worth noting for this clonotype: The library was built for alpha chains, so this beta chain is an off-target read and its size means little. This chain links TRBV2 with TRBJ1-2, with 11 nucleotides matching TRBD1. The CDR3 covers 15 residues. The V segment lost 6 bases and the J segment 4 bases; nucleotides outside the gene matches: 7. CDR1 is SNHLY, CDR2 FYNNEI, per germline. CDR3 sequence (DNA): TGTGCCAGCAGATTAACCGGGACAGGGGGCTATGGCTACACCTTC. This gives the protein CASRLTGTGGYGYTF.

This clonotype was observed a few times. This beta chain appears as a stray read in a library generated for alpha chains; its size is not informative. The gene calls are TRBV7-2 and TRBJ2-3, with TRBD2 as a possible D gene (6 bases). Germline V gene lookup returns CDR1 SGHTA and CDR2 FQGNSA. The CDR3 covers 14 residues. The ends were cut back, 5 bases at V and 9 bases at J, with 18 bases in the middle. The CDR3 DNA is TGTGCCAGCAGCCCCGGGACTGCCTGGGACACGCAGTATTTT. Encoded protein: CASSPGTAWDTQYF.

This clonotype was seen only once. The library was built for alpha chains, so this beta chain is an off-target read and its size means little. The chain is built from TRBV6-6 and TRBJ1-5; 11 bases map to TRBD1. CDR1 MNHNY and CDR2 SVGAGI come from the germline V gene (reference sequence). This CDR3 spans 15 amino acids. V was clipped by 2 bases and J by 5 bases; unmatched bases: 2. The CDR3 region has the DNA TGTGCCAGCAGTTACACGGGACAGGGGGATCAGCCCCAGCATTTT. Translated, it gives CASSYTGQGDQPQHF.

This clonotype was recorded a few times. With the library built for alpha chains, this beta chain is off target and its frequency is not meaningful. The V gene is TRBV19, the J gene TRBJ2-5; tentative D call: TRBD1 (6 bases). The CDR3 has 14 amino acids. Germline V gene sequence: CDR1 LNHDA, CDR2 SQIVND (reference sequence). V lost 5 bases, J lost 1 base, and 11 bases lay in between. The DNA of the CDR3 is TGTGCCAGTAGTGTTCGGGACACCCAAGAGACCCAGTACTTC. It specifies CASSVRDTQETQYF.